Described below is a single T cell receptor (beta chain) sequence and its context. Its antigen remains unknown. The data were obtained in a study of blood T cells in healthy people across ages. Background on the study: Capture by template switching was about one barcoded beta molecule per two T cells.

Germline V gene data show CDR1 as SQVTM and CDR2 as ANQGSEA. V shed 1 base and J shed 4 bases, with 16 bases lying between them. The CDR3 totals 15 residues. Study-level results: Age advanced and TCR beta diversity per million T cells fell, roughly linearly.

The sample providers were healthy Caucasian people from Russia, aged about 6 to 95. A second PCR of about 6 to 11 cycles used a sample-barcoded 5' primer and a J-beta primer mix. Per sample, CDR3-containing paired-end reads numbered at least 2.5 million. Via MiXCR, TCRdb re-called the 5' RACE reads, giving one row per CDR3 protein. The sample contains 1.4 million to 1.5 million distinct CDR3 sequences, roughly 45% of which appear only once. This sequence was found in a woman aged 18-29 years in good health. The genes are TRBV29-1 and TRBJ1-2; no clear D. What was sequenced was blood. CDR3 residues: CSVEGLPGLGYGYTF. The CDR3 DNA is TGCAGCGTTGAAGGGCTCCCCGGGTTGGGCTATGGCTACACCTTC. Looking up the rest from reference TRBV29-1 and TRBJ1-2 gives the full variable domain: SAVISQKPSRDICQRGTSLTIQCQVDSQVTMMFWYRQQPGQSLTLIATANQGSEATYESGFVIDKFPISRPNLTFSTLTVSNMSPEDSSIYLCSVEGLPGLGYGYTFGSGTRLTVV.